A single sample gave rise to the 3 T cell receptor beta chains below, sequenced in a study of blood T cell repertoires in COVID-19. Sequencing was performed with immunoSEQ multiplex PCR; in TCRdb, only in-frame clones are kept and a portion is missing. The sample lists 250,000 or so clones, about nine tenths occurring once. What was sequenced was peripheral blood. The receptors come from a woman aged 60-70 years with acute or convalescent COVID-19.

In DNA, the CDR3 is TGTGCCAGCCGGGGACTAGCGTTTAACGGGGAGCTGTTTTTT. It specifies CASRGLAFNGELFF. V and J are TRBV27 and TRBJ2-2; TRBD2 matches at 10 bases. With V trimmed by 8 bases and J by 7 bases, 7 bases remained unmatched. The CDR3 length is 14 residues. In germline, CDR1 is MNHEY, CDR2 SMNVEV (reference sequence).

The count of this clone is one. J is TRBJ1-6 and V is TRBV12-3 or TRBV12-4; 7 bases are shared with TRBD1. CDR3 length equals 13 residues. J was trimmed by 10 bases and V by 10 bases; bases with no gene match: 10. CDR3 coding DNA: TGTGCCATCTCGGACAGGTCGGGATCACCCCTCCACTTT. As protein: CAISDRSGSPLHF.

The genes are TRBV5-4 and TRBJ1-5; TRBD1 might be the D (6 bases). Trimming left V 0 bases short and J 4 bases short, with 11 bases between. Germline assignment: CDR1 SGHNT and CDR2 YYREEE (reference sequence). The CDR3 has 15 residues. The chain's CDR3 is CASSLDQGPNQPQHF. The CDR3 coding sequence is TGTGCCAGCAGCTTGGATCAGGGGCCAAATCAGCCCCAGCATTTT. Complete variable domain (other parts from reference TRBV5-4 and TRBJ1-5): ETGVTQSPTHLIKTRGQQVTLRCSSQSGHNTVSWYQQALGQGPQFIFQYYREEENGRGNFPPRFSGLQFPNYSSELNVNALELDDSALYLCASSLDQGPNQPQHFGDGTRLSIL.